The rows below give T cell receptor beta chains drawn from one sample of a study of blood T cell repertoires in COVID-19. Produced via immunoSEQ multiplex PCR; TCRdb's table is partial and in-frame only. The table includes about 150,000 clones, about 83% detected once. What was sequenced was peripheral blood. The source of these receptors is a woman aged 70-85 years who had recovered from COVID-19. CDR3s include the opening cysteine and the closing phenylalanine or tryptophan. The order of the fields is D gene, V gene, clone size, CDR3 length, J gene, CDR3 DNA, CDR3 protein. D genes are given only for firm matches. A clone size is listed for some rows: how often the clone was seen (once, few, many), or a class if it is expanded.

D: NA
V: TRBV19
size: NA
length: 13
J: TRBJ1-4
DNA: TGTGCCAGTAGCAGGGATTTGGATGAAAAACTGTTTTTT
CDR3: CASSRDLDEKLFF

D: NA
V: TRBV9
size: NA
length: 13
J: TRBJ2-2
DNA: TGTGCCAGCAGCGTAGCGGAGGGCGGGGAGCTGTTTTTT
CDR3: CASSVAEGGELFF

D: TRBD2
V: TRBV28
size: NA
length: 17
J: TRBJ2-2
DNA: TGTGCCAGCAGTTTATTGCTAGCGGGAGTATATACCGGGGAGCTGTTTTTT
CDR3: CASSLLLAGVYTGELFF

D: NA
V: TRBV6-5
size: NA
length: 14
J: TRBJ1-2
DNA: TGTGCCAGCAGTTACGGGCCAGTGGACTATGGCTACACCTTC
CDR3: CASSYGPVDYGYTF

D: TRBD2
V: TRBV7-9
size: NA
length: 17
J: TRBJ2-2
DNA: TGTGCCAGCAGCCCCCGCGGACTAGCGGGAGGTACCGGGGAGCTGTTTTTT
CDR3: CASSPRGLAGGTGELFF

D: NA
V: TRBV29-1
size: NA
length: 13
J: TRBJ2-4
DNA: TGCAGCGTGGGAGGGGGGGCCAAAAACATTCAGTACTTC
CDR3: CSVGGGAKNIQYF

D: NA
V: TRBV5-6
size: few
length: 14
J: TRBJ2-7
DNA: TGTGCCAGCAGCCAGGGGCCCCGCTCCTACGAGCAGTACTTC
CDR3: CASSQGPRSYEQYF

D: TRBD2
V: TRBV28
size: NA
length: 15
J: TRBJ2-6
DNA: TGTGCCAGCCTACCCCGGGGACTAGGGGCCAACGTCCTGACTTTC
CDR3: CASLPRGLGANVLTF

D: TRBD1
V: TRBV5-1
size: NA
length: 16
J: TRBJ1-3
DNA: TGCGCCAGCAGCCCCGGACAGGCCGCGCGGGGAAACACCATATATTTT
CDR3: CASSPGQAARGNTIYF

D: NA
V: TRBV30
size: NA
length: 12
J: TRBJ2-1
DNA: TGTGCCTGGAGATCCAGGCGGGGTGAGCAGTTCTTC
CDR3: CAWRSRRGEQFF

D: NA
V: TRBV19
size: NA
length: 12
J: TRBJ1-6
DNA: TGTGCCAGCCCGGAGGGGAGATCACCCCTCCACTTT
CDR3: CASPEGRSPLHF

D: NA
V: TRBV5-1
size: NA
length: 13
J: TRBJ2-1
DNA: TGCGCCAGCAGCTTCGGGATTCACAATGAGCAGTTCTTC
CDR3: CASSFGIHNEQFF

D: NA
V: TRBV5-4
size: NA
length: 17
J: TRBJ2-3
DNA: TGTGCCAGCAGCTTGGGCACAGGCATTGGTGTCACAGATACGCAGTATTTT
CDR3: CASSLGTGIGVTDTQYF

D: TRBD1
V: TRBV28
size: NA
length: 13
J: TRBJ2-7
DNA: TGTGCCAGCAGCCCACAGGGGCCCAGTCCCCAGTACTTC
CDR3: CASSPQGPSPQYF

D: NA
V: TRBV7-2
size: NA
length: 13
J: TRBJ2-3
DNA: TGTGCCAGCAGCCTGACCCCGGGGGATACGCAGTATTTT
CDR3: CASSLTPGDTQYF

D: NA
V: TRBV15
size: NA
length: 15
J: TRBJ1-4
DNA: TGTGCCACCAGCCCCCAGACTGCAACTAATGAAAAACTGTTTTTT
CDR3: CATSPQTATNEKLFF

D: NA
V: TRBV3-1/TRBV3-2
size: NA
length: 14
J: TRBJ1-6
DNA: TGTGCCAGCAGCCCTACCCCCTATAATTCACCCCTCCACTTT
CDR3: CASSPTPYNSPLHF

D: NA
V: TRBV5-1
size: NA
length: 15
J: TRBJ1-2
DNA: TGCGCCAGCAGCCCCGACAGGCCCCGGGGCTATGGCTACACCTTC
CDR3: CASSPDRPRGYGYTF

D: TRBD1
V: TRBV18
size: NA
length: 17
J: TRBJ1-5
DNA: TGTGCCAGCTCACCGGGGGGGACAGGGGTCCCCAATCAGCCCCAGCATTTT
CDR3: CASSPGGTGVPNQPQHF

D: NA
V: TRBV6-5
size: NA
length: 14
J: TRBJ1-2
DNA: TGTGCCAGCAACCCCGATGCGGCGAACTATGGCTACACCTTC
CDR3: CASNPDAANYGYTF

D: TRBD2
V: TRBV11-1
size: NA
length: 16
J: TRBJ2-5
DNA: TGTGCCAGCAGCCCCGGGACTAGCGGGAGGCAAGAGACCCAGTACTTC
CDR3: CASSPGTSGRQETQYF

D: NA
V: TRBV4-1
size: few
length: 16
J: TRBJ1-4
DNA: TGCGCCAGCACCGTATCGTGGGCACGGGGTCCAGGAAAACTGTTTTTT
CDR3: CASTVSWARGPGKLFF

D: NA
V: TRBV18
size: NA
length: 13
J: TRBJ1-2
DNA: TGTGCCAGCTCACAGGCGGCGTTGGGTGGCTACACCTTC
CDR3: CASSQAALGGYTF

D: TRBD1
V: TRBV5-1
size: NA
length: 17
J: TRBJ2-7
DNA: TGCGCCAGCAGCATGCCCCCAGGGACAGCTTTCTCCTACGAGCAGTACTTC
CDR3: CASSMPPGTAFSYEQYF

D: NA
V: TRBV19
size: NA
length: 12
J: TRBJ1-1
DNA: TGTGCCAGTAGCGACCGACAGGCCCAAGCTTTCTTT
CDR3: CASSDRQAQAFF

D: NA
V: TRBV10-1
size: NA
length: 17
J: TRBJ2-3
DNA: TGCGCCAGCCGTATGCCGGCAGGTCCATCTAGCACAGATACGCAGTATTTT
CDR3: CASRMPAGPSSTDTQYF

D: NA
V: TRBV29-1
size: once
length: 12
J: TRBJ2-7
DNA: TGCAGTGTTCTCGGGGACTCCTACGAGCAGTACTTC
CDR3: CSVLGDSYEQYF

D: NA
V: TRBV19
size: NA
length: 17
J: TRBJ1-3
DNA: TGTGCCAGTAGTTCCATTGGGGCACAAGTAGCTGGAAACACCATATATTTT
CDR3: CASSSIGAQVAGNTIYF

D: TRBD2
V: TRBV5-4
size: NA
length: 14
J: TRBJ2-3
DNA: TGTGCCAGCACCCTAGCGGGGAGGACAGATACGCAGTATTTT
CDR3: CASTLAGRTDTQYF

D: TRBD1
V: TRBV9
size: NA
length: 17
J: TRBJ2-1
DNA: TGTGCCAGCAGCGTAGAAGGGGGCAGGGGACATTACAATGAGCAGTTCTTC
CDR3: CASSVEGGRGHYNEQFF

D: TRBD1
V: TRBV5-4
size: NA
length: 16
J: TRBJ1-2
DNA: TGTGCCAGCAGCCTAATTTCCTTCGCAGGGGGAAATGGCTACACCTTC
CDR3: CASSLISFAGGNGYTF

D: NA
V: TRBV4-2
size: NA
length: 21
J: TRBJ1-6
DNA: TGTGCCAGCAGCCAATCCCCCGGGGGGGGCCCTTCTAGCTCCTATAATTCACCCCTCCACTTT
CDR3: CASSQSPGGGPSSSYNSPLHF

D: TRBD2
V: TRBV15
size: NA
length: 17
J: TRBJ2-2
DNA: TGTGCCACCAGCAGAGACACACTAGCGGCTTACACCGGGGAGCTGTTTTTT
CDR3: CATSRDTLAAYTGELFF

D: NA
V: TRBV6-6
size: NA
length: 14
J: TRBJ2-7
DNA: TGTGCCAGCACCGAAGGACAGAACTCCTACGAGCAGTACTTC
CDR3: CASTEGQNSYEQYF

D: NA
V: TRBV18
size: NA
length: 16
J: TRBJ1-5
DNA: TGTGCCAGCTCAGACTCCGGGAGCCTGAGCAATCAGCCCCAGCATTTT
CDR3: CASSDSGSLSNQPQHF

D: NA
V: TRBV12-3/TRBV12-4
size: few
length: 13
J: TRBJ2-5
DNA: TGTGCCAGCAGTTGGGAGGTTTTGGAGACCCAGTACTTC
CDR3: CASSWEVLETQYF

D: TRBD2
V: TRBV28
size: few
length: 13
J: TRBJ2-2
DNA: TGTGCCGCGGGGGGGGGACCGACCGGGGAGCTGTTTTTT
CDR3: CAAGGGPTGELFF

D: NA
V: TRBV4-2
size: NA
length: 15
J: TRBJ2-2
DNA: TGTGCCAGCAGCCCAATAACTGGGGCCACCGGGGAGCTGTTTTTT
CDR3: CASSPITGATGELFF

D: TRBD2
V: TRBV5-1
size: NA
length: 15
J: TRBJ2-7
DNA: TGCGCCAGCAGCCCCGGACTAGCGGAGCCATACGAGCAGTACTTC
CDR3: CASSPGLAEPYEQYF

D: TRBD1
V: TRBV18
size: NA
length: 15
J: TRBJ1-3
DNA: TGTGCCAGCTCACCACGACAGGGGACTGGAAACACCATATATTTT
CDR3: CASSPRQGTGNTIYF

D: TRBD2
V: TRBV5-1
size: NA
length: 16
J: TRBJ2-1
DNA: TGCGCCAGCGACCCAAAGGGCGCGGGAGCCTACAATGAGCAGTTCTTC
CDR3: CASDPKGAGAYNEQFF

D: NA
V: TRBV7-2
size: NA
length: 15
J: TRBJ1-2
DNA: TGTGCCAGCAGCGGGACCGGGTCGGGGGATTATGGCTACACCTTC
CDR3: CASSGTGSGDYGYTF

D: TRBD2
V: TRBV15
size: once
length: 17
J: TRBJ2-1
DNA: TGTGCCACCAGCAGAGGGAGCAGGGGTAGCGGGGGGGCTGAGCAGTTCTTC
CDR3: CATSRGSRGSGGAEQFF

D: TRBD2
V: TRBV27
size: NA
length: 15
J: TRBJ2-1
DNA: TGTGCCAGCACCCACGGGACTAGCGGGAACAATGAGCAGTTCTTC
CDR3: CASTHGTSGNNEQFF

D: NA
V: TRBV9
size: NA
length: 15
J: TRBJ2-2
DNA: TGTGCCAGCAGCCCGCAGACTCACAACACCGGGGAGCTGTTTTTT
CDR3: CASSPQTHNTGELFF

D: TRBD1
V: TRBV28
size: NA
length: 15
J: TRBJ1-2
DNA: TGTGCCAGCAGTCCCTTAGGGACAGGGAACTATGGCTACACCTTC
CDR3: CASSPLGTGNYGYTF

D: TRBD2
V: TRBV3-1/TRBV3-2
size: NA
length: 13
J: TRBJ2-7
DNA: TGTGCCAGCAGCCCCCCGGGACTAGCGGAGCAGTACTTC
CDR3: CASSPPGLAEQYF

D: NA
V: TRBV7-9
size: NA
length: 14
J: TRBJ2-1
DNA: TGTGCCAGCAGCTTAGGAGGTGGGGGCCATGAGCAGTTCTTC
CDR3: CASSLGGGGHEQFF